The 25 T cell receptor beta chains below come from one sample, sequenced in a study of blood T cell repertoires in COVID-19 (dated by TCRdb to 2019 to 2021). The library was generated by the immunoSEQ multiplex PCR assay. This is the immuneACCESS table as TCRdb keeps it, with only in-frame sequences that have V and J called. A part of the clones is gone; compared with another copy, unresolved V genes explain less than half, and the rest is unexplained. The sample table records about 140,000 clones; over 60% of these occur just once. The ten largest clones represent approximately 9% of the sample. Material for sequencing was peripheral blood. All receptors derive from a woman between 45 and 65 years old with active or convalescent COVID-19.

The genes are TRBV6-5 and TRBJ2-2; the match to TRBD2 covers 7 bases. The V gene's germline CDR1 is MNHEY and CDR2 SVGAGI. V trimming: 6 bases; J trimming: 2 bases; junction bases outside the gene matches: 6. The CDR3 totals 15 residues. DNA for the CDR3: TGTGCCAGCAGCCGTCGGGACTACAACACCGGGGAGCTGTTTTTT. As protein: CASSRRDYNTGELFF.

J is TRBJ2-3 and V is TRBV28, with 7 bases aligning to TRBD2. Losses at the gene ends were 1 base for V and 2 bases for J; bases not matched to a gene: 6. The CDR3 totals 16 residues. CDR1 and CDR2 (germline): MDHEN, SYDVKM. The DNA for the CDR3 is TGTGCCAGCAGTTTATCTTGGACTAGAACCACAGATACGCAGTATTTT. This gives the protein CASSLSWTRTTDTQYF.

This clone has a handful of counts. Here the CDR3 reads CASSSRGSYGYTF. The CDR3 region has the DNA TGTGCCAGCAGCTCTAGAGGGTCCTATGGCTACACCTTC. The chain recombines TRBV3-1 (or the pseudogene TRBV3-2) with TRBJ1-2; D gene uncertain. CDR3 length: 13 amino acids. The V gene lost 5 bases and the J gene lost 4 bases, with 11 bases spanning the gap. In germline, CDR1 is LGHDT, CDR2 YNNKEL (reference sequence).

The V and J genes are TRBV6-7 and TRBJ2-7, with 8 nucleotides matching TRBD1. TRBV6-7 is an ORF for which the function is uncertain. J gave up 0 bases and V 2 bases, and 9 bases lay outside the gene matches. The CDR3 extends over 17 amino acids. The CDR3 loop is CASSYRRGRNPSYEQYF. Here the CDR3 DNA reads TGTGCCAGCAGTTACCGCAGGGGGCGTAACCCCTCCTACGAGCAGTACTTC.

In nucleotides, the CDR3 is TGTGCCAGCTCCATCTCCCTACAAGAGACCCAGTACTTC. This sequence encodes CASSISLQETQYF. V is TRBV18 and J is TRBJ2-5; no definite D call. V was trimmed by 6 bases and J by 2 bases, leaving 10 bases between them. Germline V gene data show CDR1 as KGHSH and CDR2 as LQKENI. This CDR3 has 13 residues. The whole variable domain, remainder taken from reference TRBV18 and TRBJ2-5, is NAGVMQNPRHLVRRRGQEARLRCSPMKGHSHVYWYRQLPEEGLKFMVYLQKENIIDESGMPKERFSAEFPKEGPSILRIQQVVRGDSAAYFCASSISLQETQYFGPGTRLLVL.

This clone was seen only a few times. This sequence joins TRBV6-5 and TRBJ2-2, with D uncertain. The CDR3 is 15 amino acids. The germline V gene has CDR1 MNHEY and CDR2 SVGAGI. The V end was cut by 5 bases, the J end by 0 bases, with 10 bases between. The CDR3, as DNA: TGTGCCAGCAGTCTACAGTCGACGAACACCGGGGAGCTGTTTTTT. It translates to CASSLQSTNTGELFF.

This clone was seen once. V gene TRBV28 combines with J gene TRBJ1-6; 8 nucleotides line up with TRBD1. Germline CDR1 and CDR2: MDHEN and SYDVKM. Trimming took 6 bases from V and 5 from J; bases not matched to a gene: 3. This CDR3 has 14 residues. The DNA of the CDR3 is TGTGCCAGCAGACCGGGACAGGATAATTCACCCCTCCACTTT. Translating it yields CASRPGQDNSPLHF.

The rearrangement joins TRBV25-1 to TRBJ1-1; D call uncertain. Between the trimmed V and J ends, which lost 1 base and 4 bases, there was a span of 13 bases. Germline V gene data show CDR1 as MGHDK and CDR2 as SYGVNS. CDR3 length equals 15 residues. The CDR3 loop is CASSESGLVGTEAFF. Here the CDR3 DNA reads TGTGCCAGCAGTGAATCCGGGTTGGTAGGCACTGAAGCTTTCTTT.

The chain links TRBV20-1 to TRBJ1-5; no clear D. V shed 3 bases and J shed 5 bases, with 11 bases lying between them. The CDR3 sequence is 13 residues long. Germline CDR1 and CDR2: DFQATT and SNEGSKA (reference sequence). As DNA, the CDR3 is TGCAGTGCTAGTGCGGGTGACTATCAGCCCCAGCATTTT. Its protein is CSASAGDYQPQHF.

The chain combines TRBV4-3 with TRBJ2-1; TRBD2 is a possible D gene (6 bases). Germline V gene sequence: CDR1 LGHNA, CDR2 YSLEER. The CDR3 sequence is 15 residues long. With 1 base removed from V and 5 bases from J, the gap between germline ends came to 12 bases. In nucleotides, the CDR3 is TGCGCCAGCAGCCAAGGGCTAGGAGGGGACAATGAGCAGTTCTTC. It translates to CASSQGLGGDNEQFF.

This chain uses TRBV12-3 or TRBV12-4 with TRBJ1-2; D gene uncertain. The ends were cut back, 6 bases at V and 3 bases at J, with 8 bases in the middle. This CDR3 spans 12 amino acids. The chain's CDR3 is CASRRQDYGYTF. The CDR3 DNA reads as TGTGCCAGCAGACGGCAGGACTATGGCTACACCTTC.

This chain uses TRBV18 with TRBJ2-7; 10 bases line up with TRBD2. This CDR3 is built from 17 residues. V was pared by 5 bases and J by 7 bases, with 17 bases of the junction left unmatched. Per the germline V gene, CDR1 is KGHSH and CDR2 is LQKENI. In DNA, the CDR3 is TGTGCCAGCTCAGGAAGGCTAGCGGGAGACGGAGTAAAGGAGCAGTACTTC. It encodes CASSGRLAGDGVKEQYF.

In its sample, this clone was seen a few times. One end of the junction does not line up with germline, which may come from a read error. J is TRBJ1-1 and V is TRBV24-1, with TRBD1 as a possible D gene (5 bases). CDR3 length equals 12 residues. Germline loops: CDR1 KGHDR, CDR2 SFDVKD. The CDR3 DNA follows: TGTGCCACGAGTGTGGGAACAGGACAAGCTTTCTTT. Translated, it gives CATSVGTGQAFF.

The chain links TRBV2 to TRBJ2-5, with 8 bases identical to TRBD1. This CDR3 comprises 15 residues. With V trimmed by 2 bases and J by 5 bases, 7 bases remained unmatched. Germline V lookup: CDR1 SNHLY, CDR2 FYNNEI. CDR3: CASSEWPGGGETQYF. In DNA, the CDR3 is TGTGCCAGCAGTGAATGGCCAGGGGGCGGGGAGACCCAGTACTTC.

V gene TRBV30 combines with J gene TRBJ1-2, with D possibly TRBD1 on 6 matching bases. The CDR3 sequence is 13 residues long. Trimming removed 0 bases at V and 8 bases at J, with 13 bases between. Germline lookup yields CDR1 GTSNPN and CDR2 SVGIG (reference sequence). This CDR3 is CAWSVRGAVGYTF. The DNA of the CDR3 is TGTGCCTGGAGTGTACGGGGGGCCGTCGGCTACACCTTC.

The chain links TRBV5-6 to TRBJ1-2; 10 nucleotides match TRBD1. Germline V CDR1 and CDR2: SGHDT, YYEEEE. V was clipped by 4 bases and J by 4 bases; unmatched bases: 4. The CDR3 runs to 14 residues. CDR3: CASSPGQGTYGYTF. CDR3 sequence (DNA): TGTGCCAGCAGCCCGGGACAGGGGACCTATGGCTACACCTTC.

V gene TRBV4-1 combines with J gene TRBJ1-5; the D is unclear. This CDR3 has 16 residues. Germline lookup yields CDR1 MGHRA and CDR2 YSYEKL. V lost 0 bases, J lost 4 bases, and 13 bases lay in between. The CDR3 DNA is TGCGCCAGCAGCCAAGATGCGGTCGGCCGGAATCAGCCCCAGCATTTT. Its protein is CASSQDAVGRNQPQHF.

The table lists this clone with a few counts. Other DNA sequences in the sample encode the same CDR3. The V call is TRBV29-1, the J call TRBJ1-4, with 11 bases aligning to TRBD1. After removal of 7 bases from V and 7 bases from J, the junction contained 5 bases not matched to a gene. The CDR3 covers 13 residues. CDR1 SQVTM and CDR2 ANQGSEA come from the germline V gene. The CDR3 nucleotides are TGCAGCGCTGGACAGGGGGCGGGTGAAAAACTGTTTTTT. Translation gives CSAGQGAGEKLFF.

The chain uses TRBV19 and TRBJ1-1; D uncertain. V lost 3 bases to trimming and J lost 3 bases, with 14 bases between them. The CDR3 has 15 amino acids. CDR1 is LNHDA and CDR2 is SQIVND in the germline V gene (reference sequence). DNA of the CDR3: TGTGCCAGTAGTATTTGGGTGGGCTCGGACACTGAAGCTTTCTTT. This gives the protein CASSIWVGSDTEAFF.

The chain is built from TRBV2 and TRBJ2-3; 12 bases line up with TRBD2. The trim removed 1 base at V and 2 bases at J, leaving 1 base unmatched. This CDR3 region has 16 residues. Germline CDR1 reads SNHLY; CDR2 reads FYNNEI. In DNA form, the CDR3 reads TGTGCCAGCAGTGAAGGGACTAGCGGGGTCACAGATACGCAGTATTTT. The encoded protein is CASSEGTSGVTDTQYF.

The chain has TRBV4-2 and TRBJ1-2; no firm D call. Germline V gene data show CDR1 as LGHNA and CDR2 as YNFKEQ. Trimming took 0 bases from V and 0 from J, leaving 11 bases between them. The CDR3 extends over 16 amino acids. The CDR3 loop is CASSQERAGSNYGYTF. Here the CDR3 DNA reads TGTGCCAGCAGCCAAGAGCGGGCGGGGTCTAACTATGGCTACACCTTC.

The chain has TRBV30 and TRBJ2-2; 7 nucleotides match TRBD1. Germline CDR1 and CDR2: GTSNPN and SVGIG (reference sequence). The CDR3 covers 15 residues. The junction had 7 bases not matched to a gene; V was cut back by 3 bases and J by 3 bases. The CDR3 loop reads CAWRQGQTYTGELFF. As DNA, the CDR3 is TGTGCCTGGAGGCAGGGACAGACCTACACCGGGGAGCTGTTTTTT.

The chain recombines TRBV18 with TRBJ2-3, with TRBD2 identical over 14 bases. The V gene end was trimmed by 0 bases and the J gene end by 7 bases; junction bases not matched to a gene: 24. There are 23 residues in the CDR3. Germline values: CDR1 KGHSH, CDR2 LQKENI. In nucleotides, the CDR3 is TGTGCCAGCTCACCACCGTTCGGGACCGGGACTAGCGGGAGAGGCGCGGGTGGATATACGCAGTATTTT. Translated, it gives CASSPPFGTGTSGRGAGGYTQYF. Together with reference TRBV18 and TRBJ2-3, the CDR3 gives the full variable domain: NAGVMQNPRHLVRRRGQEARLRCSPMKGHSHVYWYRQLPEEGLKFMVYLQKENIIDESGMPKERFSAEFPKEGPSILRIQQVVRGDSAAYFCASSPPFGTGTSGRGAGGYTQYFGPGTRLTVL.

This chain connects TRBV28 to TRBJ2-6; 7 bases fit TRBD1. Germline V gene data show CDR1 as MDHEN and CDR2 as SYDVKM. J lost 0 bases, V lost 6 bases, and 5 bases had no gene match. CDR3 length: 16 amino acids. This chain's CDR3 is CASRRQGHSGANVLTF. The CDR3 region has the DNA TGTGCCAGCAGGCGACAGGGACACTCTGGGGCCAACGTCCTGACTTTC.

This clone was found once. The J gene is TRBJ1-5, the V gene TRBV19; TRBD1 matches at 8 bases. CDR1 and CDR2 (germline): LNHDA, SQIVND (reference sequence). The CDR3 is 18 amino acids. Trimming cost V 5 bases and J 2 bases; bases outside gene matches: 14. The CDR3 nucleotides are TGTGCCAGTAGTCCCCTTTTCGCAGGGGGCGCAGGCAATCAGCCCCAGCATTTT. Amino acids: CASSPLFAGGAGNQPQHF.